This T cell receptor (beta chain) was obtained from a study of blood T cell repertoires in COVID-19. Study details: From T cells, B-cell-depleted T cells, or PBMCs came the material, which was cDNA or gDNA.

The CDR3 contains 15 residues. Per germline, CDR1 MNHEY and CDR2 SVGAGI. J lost 1 base, V lost 7 bases, and 6 bases had no gene match. Libraries were prepared by immunoSEQ multiplex PCR; TCRdb keeps only in-frame clonotypes and omits some of them. This table has 400,000 to 450,000 clones, around 89% appearing once. Sequencing was carried out using peripheral blood. This clonotype originated in a woman aged 45-59 years with COVID-19, enrolled during active disease. The chain is built from TRBV6-5 and TRBJ2-3, with 9 positions matching TRBD1. The CDR3 sequence: CASTNRGLGTDTQYF. Here the CDR3 DNA reads TGTGCCAGCACTAACAGGGGGCTCGGCACAGATACGCAGTATTTT.